The rows below give T cell receptor beta chains drawn from one sample of a study of T cells in localized non-small cell lung cancer. This table comes from immunoSEQ multiplex PCR, and its TCRdb copy is limited to in-frame clones, with some not included. The sample shows approximately 63,000 clones, around 90% of them seen only once. The material was peripheral blood, obtained before any cancer treatment. Receptors originate from a man between 40 and 75 years old with stage I squamous cell lung carcinoma. CDR3s include the opening cysteine and the closing phenylalanine or tryptophan.

J,V,length,CDR3
TRBJ2-7,TRBV19,13,CASSISDIYEQYF
TRBJ2-5,TRBV7-9,17,CASSLELAGEVWETQYF
TRBJ2-7,TRBV15,15,CATSREKLLAYEQYF
TRBJ1-3,TRBV30,16,CAWSPGQVTSGNTIYF
TRBJ2-1,TRBV10-3,19,CAISAGTSGSRGSYNEQFF
TRBJ2-7,TRBV6-5,14,CASSRGGGAYEQYF
TRBJ2-1,TRBV6-5,13,CASGPDWAEEQFF
TRBJ2-1,TRBV7-7,15,CASSPGQGAGYEQFF
TRBJ2-3,TRBV9,13,CASSVDSTDTQYF
TRBJ2-2,TRBV2,16,CASSGGTTPGTGELFF
TRBJ2-7,TRBV7-3,15,CASSLKPGTSYEQYF
TRBJ2-3,TRBV6-1,11,CASSHTDTQYF
TRBJ2-1,TRBV4-3,16,CASSQDREGGYNEQFF
TRBJ2-2,TRBV4-3,14,CASRSSGPTGELFF
TRBJ2-3,TRBV5-1,17,CASSLVGTGSGTDTQYF
TRBJ2-3,TRBV19,12,CASSIDSRAQYF
TRBJ2-1,TRBV11-3,14,CASSSSGDYNEQFF
TRBJ2-3,TRBV5-4,14,CASSLASATDTQYF
TRBJ2-2,TRBV25-1,15,CASTPDRGRPGELFF
TRBJ2-2,TRBV13,15,CASTQGTGRSGELFF
TRBJ2-7,TRBV11-2,16,CASSSPSGRISYEQYF
TRBJ1-5,TRBV7-2,14,CASSPDRGDQPQHF
TRBJ1-5,TRBV4-3,15,CASSQDGTDNQPQHF
TRBJ1-2,TRBV5-4,16,CASSLVQGNPNYGYTF
TRBJ2-2,TRBV18,18,CASSPPSLASTFTGELFF
TRBJ2-1,TRBV2,13,CASRDRAYNEQFF
TRBJ2-7,TRBV19,14,CASSIVGVTYEQYF
TRBJ1-5,TRBV19,14,CASSTGQGGQPQHF
TRBJ1-6,TRBV30,14,CACIPRTGNSPLHF
TRBJ2-7,TRBV29-1,11,CSVGVVHEQYF
TRBJ2-7,TRBV28,14,CASGGRGQAYEQYF
TRBJ2-6,TRBV5-1,14,CASTKTAGANVLTF
TRBJ1-2,TRBV7-9,12,CAGGTGNYGYTF
TRBJ2-1,TRBV19,16,CASSGLAASSYNEQFF
TRBJ1-1,TRBV14,14,CASSQGQVNTEAFF
TRBJ2-1,TRBV7-2,16,CASSLVVWQARPEQFF
TRBJ1-3,TRBV5-5,14,CASSFDREVDTIYF
TRBJ2-3,TRBV4-3,17,CASSQKEWGPGADTQYF
TRBJ1-4,TRBV5-1,12,CASSLVGEKLFF
TRBJ2-5,TRBV7-7,14,CASSPTGGEETQYF
TRBJ2-4,TRBV5-4,14,CASSPGESKNIQYF
TRBJ2-3,TRBV11-3,13,CASSLLLTDTQYF
TRBJ1-1,TRBV7-2,13,CASSLGWTGEAFF
TRBJ2-7,TRBV5-1,14,CASSPGSEGYEQYF
TRBJ2-5,TRBV5-1,15,CASSLAASVRATQYF
TRBJ2-7,TRBV28,14,CAIGNGRRGYEQYF
TRBJ1-2,TRBV5-5,18,CASSLMGAGALGNYGYTF
TRBJ2-5,TRBV19,15,CASSTSTGLGETQYF
TRBJ1-6,TRBV30,14,CAWRGDSDNSPLHF
TRBJ1-2,TRBV6-1,10,CASEGVQLLF
TRBJ2-7,TRBV28,15,CASSSQILTSYEQYF
TRBJ2-4,TRBV30,14,CAWRPGLAKNIQYF